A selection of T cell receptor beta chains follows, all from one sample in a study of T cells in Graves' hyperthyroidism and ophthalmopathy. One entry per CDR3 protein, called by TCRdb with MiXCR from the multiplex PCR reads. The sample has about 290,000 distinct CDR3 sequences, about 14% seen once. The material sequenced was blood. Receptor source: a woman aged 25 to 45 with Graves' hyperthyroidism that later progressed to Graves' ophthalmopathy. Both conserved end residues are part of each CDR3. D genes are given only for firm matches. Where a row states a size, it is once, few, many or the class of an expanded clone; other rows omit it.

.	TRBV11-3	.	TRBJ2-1	TGTGCCAGCAGCTTAGAATCCACGGACAATGAGCAGTTCTTC	CASSLESTDNEQFF
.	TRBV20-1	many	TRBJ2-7	TGCAGTGCGGCCGGGACATCGGGTTACGAGCAGTACTTC	CSAAGTSGYEQYF
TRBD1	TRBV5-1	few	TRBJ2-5	TGCGCCTCCACAGGGGAACAAGAGACCCAGTACTTC	CASTGEQETQYF
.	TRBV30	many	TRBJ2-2	TGTGCCTGGAGTCCGCGGGGGAACACCGGGGAGCTGTTTTTT	CAWSPRGNTGELFF
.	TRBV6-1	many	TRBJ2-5	TGTGCCAGCAGTTTCGGGTCCCAAGAGACCCAGTACTTC	CASSFGSQETQYF
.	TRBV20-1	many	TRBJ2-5	TGCAGTGCTACTTGGACGGCCCAGAAGACCCAGTACTTC	CSATWTAQKTQYF
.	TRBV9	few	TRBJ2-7	TGTGCCAGCAGCGTAGATTCGGGGGAGCAGTACTTC	CASSVDSGEQYF
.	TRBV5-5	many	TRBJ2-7	TGTGCCAGCAGCTTAAACGGAGGACAGACCCCTTACGAGCAGTACTTC	CASSLNGGQTPYEQYF
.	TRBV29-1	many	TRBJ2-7	TGCAGCGTTTCGACAGGCGCAAGGGACGAGCAGTACTTC	CSVSTGARDEQYF
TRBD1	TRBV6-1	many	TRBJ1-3	TGTGCCAGCCTGACAGGGTCCGGAAACACCATATATTTT	CASLTGSGNTIYF
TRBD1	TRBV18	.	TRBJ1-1	TGTGCCACCTTACCACTCGACAGGGACACTGAAGCTTTCTTT	CATLPLDRDTEAFF
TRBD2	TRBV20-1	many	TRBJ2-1	TGCAGTGCTGGGACTAGCGGGAACGTCGACAATGAGCAGTTCTTC	CSAGTSGNVDNEQFF
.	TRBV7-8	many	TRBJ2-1	TGTGCCAGCAGCTTAATGGGCAGCCTTCCCAATGAGCAGTTCTTC	CASSLMGSLPNEQFF
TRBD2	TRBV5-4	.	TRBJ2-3	TGTGCCAGGAGCTTGTCGCTAGCGGCAACAGATACGCAGTATTTT	CARSLSLAATDTQYF
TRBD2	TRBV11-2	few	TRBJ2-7	TGTGCCGGCTCCCTTGGGAGCGGGAGTGCCTCCTACGAGCAGTACTTC	CAGSLGSGSASYEQYF
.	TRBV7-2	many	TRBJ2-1	TGTGCCAGCAGCTTAGCAGCTAGCTACTCCTACAATGAGCAGTTCTTC	CASSLAASYSYNEQFF
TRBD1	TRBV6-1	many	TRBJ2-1	TGTGCCAGCAGTCCCTGGGACAGGGGCCTGAACAATGAGCAGTTCTTC	CASSPWDRGLNNEQFF
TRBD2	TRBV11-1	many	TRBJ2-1	TGTGCCAGCAGCTTTGGACTAGCGGGAACCAATGAGCAGTTCTTC	CASSFGLAGTNEQFF
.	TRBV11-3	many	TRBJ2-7	TGTGCCAGCAGCTTGGAGGGCTGGAACGAGCAGTACTTC	CASSLEGWNEQYF
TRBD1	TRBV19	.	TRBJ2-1	TGTGCCAGTGAAGAATTTCGACAGGGGCCGAGCTCCTACAATGAGCAGTTCTTC	CASEEFRQGPSSYNEQFF
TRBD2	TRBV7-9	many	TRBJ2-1	TGTGCCAGCAGCTCGTCTAGCGGGAGACGAGATGAGCAGTTCTTC	CASSSSSGRRDEQFF
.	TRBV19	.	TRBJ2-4	TGTGCCAGTAGTCACCCCCCAGGACAGAAAAACATTCAGTACTTC	CASSHPPGQKNIQYF
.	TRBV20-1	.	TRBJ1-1	TGCAGTGCTAGGCACGGGGAAGGGGAAGCTTTCTTT	CSARHGEGEAFF
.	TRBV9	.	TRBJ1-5	TGTGCCAGCAGCGCGACAGATAGCAATCAGCCCCAGCATTTT	CASSATDSNQPQHF
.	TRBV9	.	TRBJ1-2	TGTGCCAGCAGCCCGGGGAATAACGGCTACACCTTC	CASSPGNNGYTF
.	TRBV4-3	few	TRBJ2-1	TGCGCCAGCAGCCAAGATGGAGCCGGGGATGAGCAGTTCTTC	CASSQDGAGDEQFF
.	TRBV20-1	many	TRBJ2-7	TGCAGTGCTAGAGGAGTTGGACAAGGTGCTTACGAGCAGTACTTC	CSARGVGQGAYEQYF
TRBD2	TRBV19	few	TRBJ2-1	TGTGCCAGTAGTATCCCTAGCGGGAACAATGAGCAGTTCTTC	CASSIPSGNNEQFF
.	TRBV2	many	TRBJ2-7	TGTGCCAGCAGTGAAGCCCTAGTAACCTACGAGCAGTACTTC	CASSEALVTYEQYF
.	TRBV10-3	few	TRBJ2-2	TGTGCCATCAGACGGGAGCCCGGGGAGCTGTTTTTT	CAIRREPGELFF
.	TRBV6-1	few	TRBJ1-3	TGTGTCAGCTCGACGGGGCCTGGAAACACCATATATTTT	CVSSTGPGNTIYF
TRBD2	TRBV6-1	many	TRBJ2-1	TGTGCCAGCAGTGATAGCGGGAGCTCCTACAATGAGCAGTTCTTC	CASSDSGSSYNEQFF